The 2 T cell receptor beta chains listed next were all sequenced from one sample in a study of blood T cell repertoires in COVID-19. Sequencing was performed with immunoSEQ multiplex PCR; in TCRdb, only in-frame clones are kept and a portion is missing. This table holds about 57,000 clones, roughly 82% found once. Sequenced sample: peripheral blood. The receptors were gathered from a woman of 80 years or more with acute or convalescent COVID-19.

This chain joins TRBV9 and TRBJ1-5, with TRBD1 as a possible D gene (6 bases). This CDR3 has 15 residues. The ends were cut back, 3 bases at V and 7 bases at J, with 17 bases in the middle. Germline CDR1 and CDR2: SGDLS and YYNGEE. CDR3 in amino acids: CASSALPGAGQPQHF. The DNA of the CDR3 is TGTGCCAGCAGCGCTCTTCCAGGGGCCGGGCAGCCCCAGCATTTT.

V is TRBV3-1 (or the pseudogene TRBV3-2) and J is TRBJ2-3; tentative D call: TRBD2 (5 bases). CDR3 length: 17 amino acids. V lost 0 bases, J lost 0 bases, and 13 bases lay in between. Germline V gives CDR1 LGHDT, CDR2 YNNKEL (reference sequence). The CDR3 DNA is TGTGCCAGCAGCCAAGATCTCGTCGGGGTAAGCACAGATACGCAGTATTTT. Residues: CASSQDLVGVSTDTQYF.